This T cell receptor beta chain was found in a study of tumour-infiltrating T cells in Burkitt lymphoma. Study-level information: All epidemiological Burkitt lymphoma subtypes were represented in the cohort. Survival, overall and progression-free, tracked with productive clonality.

Study conclusions and caveats: Several public clonotypes were shared across many Burkitt lymphoma patients.

Assay: immunoSEQ multiplex PCR; the TCRdb copy retains only in-frame clones and omits some. The sample has 3,700 or so clones; 15% to 20% are singletons. Germline CDR1 is SEHNR and CDR2 is FQNEAQ (reference sequence). There are 12 residues in the CDR3. Between the trimmed V and J ends, which lost 4 bases and 5 bases, there was a span of 5 bases. As concerns this clone: Its antigen is not identified.

This clonotype was sampled from a human donor with Burkitt lymphoma. Sequenced: tumor tissue. The V gene is TRBV7-9, the J gene TRBJ2-2; D ambiguous. The CDR3 DNA reads TGTGCCAGCAGCTATCTTACCGGGGAGCTGTTTTTT. This codes for CASSYLTGELFF.